Detailed here is one TCR beta chain. Its antigen is not identified. The entry originates in a study of T cell responses to AZD1222 COVID-19 vaccine. Overall study findings and caveats: Baseline seropositivity occurred in only six AZD1222 recipients. The study found Spike-specific TCR breadth and depth rose after two AZD1222 doses. The peak T cell response came first, and repertoires were sampled only after it. A mostly white British donor set with more females was recruited, and clonal diversity was possibly underestimated.

Measured with immunoSEQ multiplex PCR; TCRdb has only the in-frame clones, and not every one. The sample lists about 170,000 clones; 85% to 90% were seen once. V lost 4 bases and J lost 6, with 13 bases in between. Germline assignment: CDR1 SGHRS and CDR2 YFSETQ. CDR3 length: 13 amino acids. The chain couples TRBV5-1 to TRBJ1-1; tentative D call: TRBD1 (5 bases). This TCR came from an adult who received the MenACWY meningococcal vaccine as a control. This specimen was peripheral blood, taken 28 days after the second dose of the MenACWY control vaccine. CDR3 coding DNA: TGCGCCAGCAGCATACCAGGGAATTCTGAAGCTTTCTTT. This encodes CASSIPGNSEAFF.